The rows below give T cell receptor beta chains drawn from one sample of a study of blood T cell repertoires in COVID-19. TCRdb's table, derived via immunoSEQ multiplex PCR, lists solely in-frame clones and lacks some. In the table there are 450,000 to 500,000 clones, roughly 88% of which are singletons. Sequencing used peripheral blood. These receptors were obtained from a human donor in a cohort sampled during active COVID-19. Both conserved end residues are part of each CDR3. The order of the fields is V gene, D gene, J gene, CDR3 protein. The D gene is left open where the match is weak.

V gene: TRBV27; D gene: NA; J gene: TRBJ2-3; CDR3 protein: CASSPGVVGTDTQYF
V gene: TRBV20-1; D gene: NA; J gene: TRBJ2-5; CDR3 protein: CSASTRGGVETQYF
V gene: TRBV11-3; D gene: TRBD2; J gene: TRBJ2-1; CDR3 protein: CASSLDKGSGRNSYNEQFF
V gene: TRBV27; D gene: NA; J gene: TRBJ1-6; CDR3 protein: CASSYRVSSPLHF
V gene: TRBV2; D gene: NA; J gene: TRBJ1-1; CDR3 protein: CASTPDDRRAEAFF
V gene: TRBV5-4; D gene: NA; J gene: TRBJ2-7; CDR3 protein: CASSLVGTSSYEQYF
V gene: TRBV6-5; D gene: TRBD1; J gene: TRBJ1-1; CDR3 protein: CASSYSGQTEAFF
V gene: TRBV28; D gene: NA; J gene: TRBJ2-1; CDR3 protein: CASSRTGASATLREQFF
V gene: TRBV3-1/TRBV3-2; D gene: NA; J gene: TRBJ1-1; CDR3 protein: CASSQDRGRGRLEVNTEAFF
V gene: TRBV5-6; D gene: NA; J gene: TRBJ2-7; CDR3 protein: CASSQTYEQYF
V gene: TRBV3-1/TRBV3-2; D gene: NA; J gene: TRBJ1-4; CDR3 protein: CASSTTGFPGEKLFF
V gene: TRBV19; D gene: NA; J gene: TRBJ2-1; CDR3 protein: CASSSVYEQFF
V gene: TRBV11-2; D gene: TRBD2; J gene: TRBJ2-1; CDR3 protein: CASSLGLAANNEQFF
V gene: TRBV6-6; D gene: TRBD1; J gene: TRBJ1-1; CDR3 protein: CASTATGVTEAFF
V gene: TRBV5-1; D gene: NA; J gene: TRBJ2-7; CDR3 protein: CASSLTLAEQYF
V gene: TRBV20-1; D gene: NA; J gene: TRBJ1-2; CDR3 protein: CSAAPGAGYTF
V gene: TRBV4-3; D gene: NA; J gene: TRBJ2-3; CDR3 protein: CASSQERAYTDTQYF
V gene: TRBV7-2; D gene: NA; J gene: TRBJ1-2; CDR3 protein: CASRKTGTDGYTF
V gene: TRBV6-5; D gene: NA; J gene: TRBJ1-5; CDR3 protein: CASSPGGSGNQPQHF
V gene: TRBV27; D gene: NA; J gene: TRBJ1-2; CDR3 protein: CASSFTRGKDGYTF
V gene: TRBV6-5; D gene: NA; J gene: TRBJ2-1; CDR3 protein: CASSSRLNEQFF
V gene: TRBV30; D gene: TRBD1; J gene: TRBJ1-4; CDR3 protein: CAWSTAGTVYEKLFF
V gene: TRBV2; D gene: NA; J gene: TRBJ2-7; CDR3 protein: CASNSRYEQYF
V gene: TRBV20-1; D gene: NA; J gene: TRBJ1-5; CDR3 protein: CSASEGYQPQHF
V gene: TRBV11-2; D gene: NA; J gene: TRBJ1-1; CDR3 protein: CASSLTGGGDPEAFF
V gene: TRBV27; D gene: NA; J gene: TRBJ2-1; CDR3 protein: CASSFFGNEQFF
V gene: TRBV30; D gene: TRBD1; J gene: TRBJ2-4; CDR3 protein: CAWSAGQKNIQYF
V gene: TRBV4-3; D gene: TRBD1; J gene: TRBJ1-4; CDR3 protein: CASSPRGGDGEKLFF
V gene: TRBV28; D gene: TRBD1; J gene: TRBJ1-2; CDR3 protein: CASGRQGGYGYTF
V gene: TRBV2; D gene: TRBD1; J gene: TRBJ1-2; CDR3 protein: CAGIGQGYGYTF
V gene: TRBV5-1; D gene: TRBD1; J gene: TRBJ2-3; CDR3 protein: CASTQEGAGTDTQYF
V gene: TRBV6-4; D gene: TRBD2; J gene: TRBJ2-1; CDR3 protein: CASSDSGLAGGYNEQFF
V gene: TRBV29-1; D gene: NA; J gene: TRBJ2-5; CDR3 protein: CSFGHDQETQYF
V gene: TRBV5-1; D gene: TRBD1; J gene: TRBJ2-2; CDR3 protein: CASSLVAGGSGELFF
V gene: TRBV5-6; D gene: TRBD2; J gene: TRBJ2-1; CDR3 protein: CASSLLADYYNEQFF
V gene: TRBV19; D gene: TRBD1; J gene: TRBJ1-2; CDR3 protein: CASRTPATGTGYTF
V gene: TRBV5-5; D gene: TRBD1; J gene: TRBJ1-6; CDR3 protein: CASSLWDRVDNSPLHF
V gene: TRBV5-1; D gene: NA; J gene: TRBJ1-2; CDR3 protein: CASRETGGGYTF
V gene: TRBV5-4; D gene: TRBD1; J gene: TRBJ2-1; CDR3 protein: CASSRQGASYNEQFF
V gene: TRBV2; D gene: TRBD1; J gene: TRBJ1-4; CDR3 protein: CASSGQVKNEKLFF
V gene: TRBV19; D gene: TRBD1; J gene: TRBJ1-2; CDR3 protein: CASSRNGQGGEGYTF
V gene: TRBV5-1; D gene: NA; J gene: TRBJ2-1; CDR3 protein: CASSLPGNYNEQFF
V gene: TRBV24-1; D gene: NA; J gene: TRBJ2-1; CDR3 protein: CATTRSGYDEQFF
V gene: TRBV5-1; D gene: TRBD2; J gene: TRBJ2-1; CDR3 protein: CASSRAGGSYNEQFF
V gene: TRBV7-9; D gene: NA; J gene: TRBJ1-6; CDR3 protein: CASSLGAGNSPLHF
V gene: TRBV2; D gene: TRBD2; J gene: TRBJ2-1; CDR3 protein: CASIAGVYDNEQFF
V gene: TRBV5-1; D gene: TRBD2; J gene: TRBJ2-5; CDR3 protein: CASSLVVAGAQVGTQYF
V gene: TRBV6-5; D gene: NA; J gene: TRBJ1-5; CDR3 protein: CAILGQNSNQPQHF
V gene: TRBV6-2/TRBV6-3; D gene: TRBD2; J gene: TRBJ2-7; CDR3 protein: CASIPRSSGPTPYEQYF
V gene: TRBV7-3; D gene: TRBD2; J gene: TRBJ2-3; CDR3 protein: CASSLIPTSGTDTQYF
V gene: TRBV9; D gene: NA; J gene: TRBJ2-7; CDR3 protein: CASSVAPGNYEQYF
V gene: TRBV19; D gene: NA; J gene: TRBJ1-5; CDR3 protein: CASSGGFSNQPQHF
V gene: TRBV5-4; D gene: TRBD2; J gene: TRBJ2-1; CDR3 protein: CASTPGEGRVEQFF
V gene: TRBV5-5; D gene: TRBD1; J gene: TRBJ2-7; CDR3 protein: CASSSPDRGSYEQYF
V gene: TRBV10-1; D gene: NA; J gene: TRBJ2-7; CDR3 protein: CASSEYTEASEQYF